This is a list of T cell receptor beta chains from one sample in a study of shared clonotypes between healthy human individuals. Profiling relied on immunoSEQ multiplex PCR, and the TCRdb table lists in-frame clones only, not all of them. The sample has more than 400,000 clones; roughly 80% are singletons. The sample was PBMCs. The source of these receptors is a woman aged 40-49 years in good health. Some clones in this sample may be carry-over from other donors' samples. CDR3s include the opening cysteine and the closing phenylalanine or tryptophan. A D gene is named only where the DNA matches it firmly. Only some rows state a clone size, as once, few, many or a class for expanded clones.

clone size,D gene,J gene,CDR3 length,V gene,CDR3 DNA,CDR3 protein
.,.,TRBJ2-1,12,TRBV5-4,TGTGCCAGCAGCAGCCCTGGCAATGAGCAGTTCTTC,CASSSPGNEQFF
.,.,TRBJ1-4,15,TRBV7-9,TGTGCCAGCAGCTTAGAGGCGGGGAAGGCAAGAAAACTGTTTTTT,CASSLEAGKARKLFF
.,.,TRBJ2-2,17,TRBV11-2,TGTGCCAGCAGCCCCCAGGCCGCCCTCTCCGTGGCCGGGGAGCTGTTTTTT,CASSPQAALSVAGELFF
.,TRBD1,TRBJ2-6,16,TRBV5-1,TGCGCCAGCAGCTTGGTGGGGACAGCTGGGGCCAACGTCCTGACTTTC,CASSLVGTAGANVLTF
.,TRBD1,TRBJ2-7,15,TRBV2,TGTGCCAGAAGAGAGCCCGGGACAGGGAAGGGCGAGCAGTACTTC,CARREPGTGKGEQYF
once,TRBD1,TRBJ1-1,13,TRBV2,TGTGCCAGCAGGACAGGGCTCGACCCTGAAGCTTTCTTT,CASRTGLDPEAFF
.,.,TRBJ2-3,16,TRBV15,TGTGCCACCAGCAGAGATAGACCAGGGGGCACAGATACGCAGTATTTT,CATSRDRPGGTDTQYF
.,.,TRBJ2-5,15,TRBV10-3,TGTGCCATCAGTCAAGCTGACAGGACCCAAGAGACCCAGTACTTC,CAISQADRTQETQYF
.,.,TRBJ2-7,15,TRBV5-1,TGCGCCAGCAGCCATGGGACAAGGATTCACTACGAGCAGTACTTC,CASSHGTRIHYEQYF
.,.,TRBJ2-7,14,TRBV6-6,TGTGCCAGCAGTTACAGACTAGGTTCCTACGAGCAGTACTTC,CASSYRLGSYEQYF
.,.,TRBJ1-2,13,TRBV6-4,TGTGCCAGCAGTGGGGAGGAGCACTATGGCTACACCTTC,CASSGEEHYGYTF
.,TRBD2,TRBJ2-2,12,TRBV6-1,TGTGCCAGCGGGAGGGCCGTAGGGGAGCTGTTTTTT,CASGRAVGELFF
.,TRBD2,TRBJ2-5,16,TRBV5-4,TGTGCCAGCAGTCGACGAAGGGTAGCGGGACAAGAGACCCAGTACTTC,CASSRRRVAGQETQYF
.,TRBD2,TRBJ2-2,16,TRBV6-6,TGTGCCAGCAGTTATAGGACTAGAATAAACACCGGGGAGCTGCTTTTT,CASSYRTRINTGELLF
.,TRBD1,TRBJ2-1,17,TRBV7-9,TGTGCCAGCAGCACTAGTTACAGGGGTAGGTCCTACAATGAGCAGTTCTTC,CASSTSYRGRSYNEQFF
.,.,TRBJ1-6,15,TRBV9,TGTGCCAGCAGCGTAGGTCCAGAAGGGGATTCACCCCTCCACTTT,CASSVGPEGDSPLHF
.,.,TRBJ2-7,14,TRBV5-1,TGCGCCAGCAGCTTGGTTCCAGAAAGTTACGAGCAGTACTTC,CASSLVPESYEQYF
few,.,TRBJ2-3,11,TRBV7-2,TGTGCCAGCAGCTTTTACGATACGCAGTATTTT,CASSFYDTQYF
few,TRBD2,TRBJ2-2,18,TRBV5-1,TGCGCCAGCAGCACGACTAGCGGGAGGGCCGGGTTGGCCGGGGAGCTGTTTTTT,CASSTTSGRAGLAGELFF
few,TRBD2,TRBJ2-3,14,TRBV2,TGTGCCAGCACCAAATGGGGGGGTCCAGATACGCAGTATTTT,CASTKWGGPDTQYF